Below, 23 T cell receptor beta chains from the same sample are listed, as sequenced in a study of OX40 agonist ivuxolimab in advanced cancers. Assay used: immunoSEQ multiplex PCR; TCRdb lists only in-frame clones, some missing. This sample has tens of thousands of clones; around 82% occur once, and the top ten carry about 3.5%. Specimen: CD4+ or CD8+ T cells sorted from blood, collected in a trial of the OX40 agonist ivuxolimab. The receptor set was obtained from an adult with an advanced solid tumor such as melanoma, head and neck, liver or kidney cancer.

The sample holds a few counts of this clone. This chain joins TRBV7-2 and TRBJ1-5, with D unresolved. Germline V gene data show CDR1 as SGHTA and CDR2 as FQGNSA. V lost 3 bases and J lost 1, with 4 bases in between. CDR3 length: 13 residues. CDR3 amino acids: CASSLDSNQPQHF. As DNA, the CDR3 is TGTGCCAGCAGCTTGGACAGCAATCAGCCCCAGCATTTT. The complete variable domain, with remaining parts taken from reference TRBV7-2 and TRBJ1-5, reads GAGVSQSPSNKVTEKGKDVELRCDPISGHTALYWYRQSLGQGLEFLIYFQGNSAPDKSGLPSDRFSAERTGGSVSTLTIQRTQQEDSAVYLCASSLDSNQPQHFGDGTRLSIL.

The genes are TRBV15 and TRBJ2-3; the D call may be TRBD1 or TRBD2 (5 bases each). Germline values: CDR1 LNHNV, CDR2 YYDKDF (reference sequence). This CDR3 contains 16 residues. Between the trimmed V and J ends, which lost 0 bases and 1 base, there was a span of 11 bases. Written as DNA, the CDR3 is TGTGCCACCAGCAGAGATCGGGGCAGTGGCACAGATACGCAGTATTTT. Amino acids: CATSRDRGSGTDTQYF.

The CDR3 region is CASRELKTQYF. The CDR3, as DNA: TGTGCCAGCAGAGAGCTAAAGACCCAGTACTTC. This chain links TRBV6-5 with TRBJ2-5; D not certain. The CDR3 runs to 11 residues. The germline V gene encodes CDR1 MNHEY and CDR2 SVGAGI. Trimming removed 6 bases from V and 6 bases from J, with 8 bases in between.

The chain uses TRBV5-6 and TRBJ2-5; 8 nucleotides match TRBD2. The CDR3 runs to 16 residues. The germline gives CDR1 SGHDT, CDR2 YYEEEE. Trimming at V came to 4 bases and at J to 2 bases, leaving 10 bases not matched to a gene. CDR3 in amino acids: CASSPLAGGQQETQYF. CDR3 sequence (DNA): TGTGCCAGCAGCCCTCTCGCGGGGGGCCAACAAGAGACCCAGTACTTC.

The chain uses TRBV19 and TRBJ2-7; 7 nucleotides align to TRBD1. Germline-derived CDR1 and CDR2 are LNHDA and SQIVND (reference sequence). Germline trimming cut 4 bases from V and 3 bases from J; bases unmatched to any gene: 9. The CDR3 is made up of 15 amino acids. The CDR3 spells CASSRTGDDSYEQYF. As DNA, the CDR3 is TGTGCCAGTAGTAGAACAGGGGATGACAGCTACGAGCAGTACTTC.

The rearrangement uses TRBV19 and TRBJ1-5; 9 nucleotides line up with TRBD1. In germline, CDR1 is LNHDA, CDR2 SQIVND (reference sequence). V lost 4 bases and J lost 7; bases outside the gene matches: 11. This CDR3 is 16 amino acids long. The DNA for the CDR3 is TGTGCCAGTAGTACTCCATACGGACAGGGGACCCAGCCCCAGCATTTT. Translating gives CASSTPYGQGTQPQHF.

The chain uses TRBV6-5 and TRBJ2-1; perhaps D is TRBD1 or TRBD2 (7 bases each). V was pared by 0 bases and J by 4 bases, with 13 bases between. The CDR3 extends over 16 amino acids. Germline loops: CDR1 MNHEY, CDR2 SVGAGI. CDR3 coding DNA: TGTGCCAGCAGTTACTCGTCCAGGGGGGGTTACAATGAGCAGTTCTTC. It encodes CASSYSSRGGYNEQFF.

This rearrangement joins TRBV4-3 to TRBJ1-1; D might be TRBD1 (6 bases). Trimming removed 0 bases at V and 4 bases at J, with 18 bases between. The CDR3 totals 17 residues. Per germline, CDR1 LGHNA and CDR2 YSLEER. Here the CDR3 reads CASSQEQGVGGVTEAFF. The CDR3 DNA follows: TGCGCCAGCAGCCAAGAGCAAGGTGTCGGGGGCGTCACTGAAGCTTTCTTT.

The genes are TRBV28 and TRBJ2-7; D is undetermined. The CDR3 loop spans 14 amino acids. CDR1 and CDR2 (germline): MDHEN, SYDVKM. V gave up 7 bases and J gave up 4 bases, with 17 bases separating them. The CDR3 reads CASTPGPMGYEQYF. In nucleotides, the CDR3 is TGTGCCAGCACTCCGGGTCCTATGGGGTACGAGCAGTACTTC.

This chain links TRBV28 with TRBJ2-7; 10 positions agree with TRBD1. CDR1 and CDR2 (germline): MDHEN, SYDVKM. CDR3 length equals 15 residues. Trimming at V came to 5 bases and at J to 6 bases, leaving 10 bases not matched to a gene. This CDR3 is CASSRAGTGAGEQYF. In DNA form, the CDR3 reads TGTGCCAGCAGTCGAGCCGGGACAGGGGCAGGCGAGCAGTACTTC.

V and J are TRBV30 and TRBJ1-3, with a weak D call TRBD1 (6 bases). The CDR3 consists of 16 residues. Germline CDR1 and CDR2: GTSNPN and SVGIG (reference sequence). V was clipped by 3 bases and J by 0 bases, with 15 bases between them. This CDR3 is CAWRTGGRGSGNTIYF. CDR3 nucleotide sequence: TGTGCCTGGAGGACGGGGGGCAGGGGCTCTGGAAACACCATATATTTT.

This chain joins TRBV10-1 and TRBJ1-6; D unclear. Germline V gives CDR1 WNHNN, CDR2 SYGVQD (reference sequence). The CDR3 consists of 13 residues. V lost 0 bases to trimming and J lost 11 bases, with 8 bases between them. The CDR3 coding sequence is TGCGCCAGCAGTGAGTCGTCCCGAACACCCCTCCACTTT. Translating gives CASSESSRTPLHF.

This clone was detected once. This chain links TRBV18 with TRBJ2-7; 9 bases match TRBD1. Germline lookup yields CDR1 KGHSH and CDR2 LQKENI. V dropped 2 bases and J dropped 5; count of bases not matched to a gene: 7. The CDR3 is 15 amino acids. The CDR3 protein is CASSPNRDRVHEQYF. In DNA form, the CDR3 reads TGTGCCAGCTCACCAAACCGGGACAGGGTCCACGAGCAGTACTTC.

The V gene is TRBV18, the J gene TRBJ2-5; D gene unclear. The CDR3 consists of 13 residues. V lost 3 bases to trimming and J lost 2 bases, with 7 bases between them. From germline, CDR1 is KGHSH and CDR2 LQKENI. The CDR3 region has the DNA TGTGCCAGCTCACCTCGCGTTCAAGAGACCCAGTACTTC. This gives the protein CASSPRVQETQYF.

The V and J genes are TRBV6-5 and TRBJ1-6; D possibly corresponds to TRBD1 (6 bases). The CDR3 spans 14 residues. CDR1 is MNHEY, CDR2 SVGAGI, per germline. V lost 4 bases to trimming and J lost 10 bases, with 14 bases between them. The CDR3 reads CASSSGRGGSPLHF. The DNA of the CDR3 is TGTGCCAGCAGTTCGGGCAGGGGCGGCTCACCCCTCCACTTT.

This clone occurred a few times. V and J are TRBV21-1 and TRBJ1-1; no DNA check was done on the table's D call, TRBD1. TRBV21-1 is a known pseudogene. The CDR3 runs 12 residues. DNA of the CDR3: TGTGCCAGCAGGATGGGACAGGGGAAAGCTTTCTTT. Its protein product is CASRMGQGKAFF.

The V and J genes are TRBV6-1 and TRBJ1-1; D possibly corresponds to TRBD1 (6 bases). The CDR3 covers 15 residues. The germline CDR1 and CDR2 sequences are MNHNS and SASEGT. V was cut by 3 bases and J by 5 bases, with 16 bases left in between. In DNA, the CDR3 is TGTGCCAGCAGTGATCCGGGGGGGCGGAGGACTGAAGCTTTCTTT. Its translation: CASSDPGGRRTEAFF.

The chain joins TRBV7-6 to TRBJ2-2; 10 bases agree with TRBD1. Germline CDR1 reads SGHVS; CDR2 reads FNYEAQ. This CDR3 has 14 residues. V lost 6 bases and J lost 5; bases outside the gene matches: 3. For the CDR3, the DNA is TGTGCCAGCAGAAGGACAGGGGGGACCGGGGAGCTGTTTTTT. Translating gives CASRRTGGTGELFF.

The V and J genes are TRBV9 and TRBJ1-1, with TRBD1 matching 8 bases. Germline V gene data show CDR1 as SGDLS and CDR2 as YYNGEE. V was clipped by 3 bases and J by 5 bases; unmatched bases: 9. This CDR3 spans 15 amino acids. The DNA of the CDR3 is TGTGCCAGCAGCGGACAGGGGCAAAAGGGTACTGAAGCTTTCTTT. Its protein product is CASSGQGQKGTEAFF.

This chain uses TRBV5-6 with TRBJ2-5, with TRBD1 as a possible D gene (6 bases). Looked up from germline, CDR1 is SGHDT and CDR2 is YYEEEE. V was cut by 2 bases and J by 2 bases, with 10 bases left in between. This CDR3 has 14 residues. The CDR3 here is CASSLQGTQETQYF. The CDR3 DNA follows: TGTGCCAGCAGCTTACAGGGAACACAAGAGACCCAGTACTTC.

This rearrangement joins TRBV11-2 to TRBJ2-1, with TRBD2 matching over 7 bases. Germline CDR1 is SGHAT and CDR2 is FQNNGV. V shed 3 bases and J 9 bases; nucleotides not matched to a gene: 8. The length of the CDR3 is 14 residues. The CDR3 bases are TGTGCCAGCAGCTTTTGGGGCGGGAGCCTTGAGCAGTTCTTC. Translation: CASSFWGGSLEQFF.

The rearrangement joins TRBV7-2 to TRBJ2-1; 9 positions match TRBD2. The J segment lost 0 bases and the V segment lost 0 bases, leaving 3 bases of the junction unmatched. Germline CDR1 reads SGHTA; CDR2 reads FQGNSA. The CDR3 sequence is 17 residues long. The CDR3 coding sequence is TGTGCCAGCAGCTTAGCGGCGGGGGGGCTCTCCTACAATGAGCAGTTCTTC. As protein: CASSLAAGGLSYNEQFF.

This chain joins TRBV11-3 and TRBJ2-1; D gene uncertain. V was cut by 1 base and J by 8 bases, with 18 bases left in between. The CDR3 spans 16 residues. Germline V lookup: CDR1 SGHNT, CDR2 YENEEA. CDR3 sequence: CASSLVDSRSRHEQFF. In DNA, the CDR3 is TGTGCCAGCAGCTTAGTTGACTCCAGATCTCGTCATGAGCAGTTCTTC.